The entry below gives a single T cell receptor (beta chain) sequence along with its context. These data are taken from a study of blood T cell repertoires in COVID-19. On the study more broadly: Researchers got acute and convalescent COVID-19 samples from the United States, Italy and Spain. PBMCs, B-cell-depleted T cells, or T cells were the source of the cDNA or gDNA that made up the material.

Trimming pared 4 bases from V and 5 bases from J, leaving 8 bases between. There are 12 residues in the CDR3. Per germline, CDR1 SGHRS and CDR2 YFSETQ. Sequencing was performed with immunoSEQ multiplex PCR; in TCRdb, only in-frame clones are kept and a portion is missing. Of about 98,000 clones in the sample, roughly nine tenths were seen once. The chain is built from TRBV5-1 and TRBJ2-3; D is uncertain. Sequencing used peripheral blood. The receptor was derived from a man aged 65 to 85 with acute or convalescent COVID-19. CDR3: CASSAALDTQYF. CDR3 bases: TGCGCCAGCAGCGCGGCCCTAGATACGCAGTATTTT.